This T cell receptor beta chain was sequenced for a study of OX40 agonist ivuxolimab in advanced cancers. Whole-study findings and limits: In general, CD8+ T cells held more expanded clones than CD4+ did, on average. Clones of CD4+ and CD8+ blood T cells grew by week 6 at doses of 0.1 to 3.0 mg/kg. Expanded peripheral T-cell antigen specificity went undetermined.

This CDR3 region has 13 residues. The V end lost 5 bases, the J end lost 11 bases, and 16 bases lay between the germline ends. Germline-derived CDR1 and CDR2 are KGHSH and LQKENI. Worth noting for this clone: Its matching antigen is unknown.

Clones were read by immunoSEQ multiplex PCR, and TCRdb kept only the in-frame ones, dropping some. The sample yields about 45,000 clones, 75% to 90% seen once. J is TRBJ1-5 and V is TRBV18, with D unclear. The TCR sequence derives from an adult with an advanced solid tumor such as melanoma, head and neck, liver or kidney cancer. The starting material was CD4+ or CD8+ T cells sorted from blood, obtained in a trial of the OX40 agonist ivuxolimab. Here the CDR3 reads CASSSDGPAAQHF. CDR3 nucleotides: TGTGCCAGCTCATCGGACGGACCGGCAGCCCAGCATTTT.